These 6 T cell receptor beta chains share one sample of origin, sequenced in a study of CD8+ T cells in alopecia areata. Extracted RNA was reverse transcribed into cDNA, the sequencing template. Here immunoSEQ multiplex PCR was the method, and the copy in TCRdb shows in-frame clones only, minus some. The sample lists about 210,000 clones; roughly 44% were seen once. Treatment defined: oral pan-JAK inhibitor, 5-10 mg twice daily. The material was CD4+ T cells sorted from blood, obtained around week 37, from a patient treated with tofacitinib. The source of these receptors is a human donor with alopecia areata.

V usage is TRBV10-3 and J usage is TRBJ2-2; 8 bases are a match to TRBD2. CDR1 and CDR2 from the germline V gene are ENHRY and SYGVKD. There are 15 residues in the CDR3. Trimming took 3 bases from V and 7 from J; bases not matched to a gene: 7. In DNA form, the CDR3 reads TGTGCCATCAGTGATCCTAGCGGGTCTAGCGGGGAGCTGTTTTTT. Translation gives CAISDPSGSSGELFF.

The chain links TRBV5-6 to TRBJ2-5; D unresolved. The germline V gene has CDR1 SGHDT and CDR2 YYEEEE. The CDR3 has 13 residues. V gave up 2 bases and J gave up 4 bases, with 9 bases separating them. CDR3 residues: CASSFKSRETQYF. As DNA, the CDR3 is TGTGCCAGCAGCTTCAAGAGCAGAGAGACCCAGTACTTC.

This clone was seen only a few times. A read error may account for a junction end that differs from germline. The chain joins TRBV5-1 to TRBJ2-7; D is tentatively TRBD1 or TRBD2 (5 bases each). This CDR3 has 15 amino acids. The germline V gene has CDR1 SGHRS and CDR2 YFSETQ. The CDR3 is CASSSAGTLSHEQYF. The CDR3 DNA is TGCGCCAGCAGCTCGGCCGGGACCCTCTCCCACGAGCAGTACTTC.

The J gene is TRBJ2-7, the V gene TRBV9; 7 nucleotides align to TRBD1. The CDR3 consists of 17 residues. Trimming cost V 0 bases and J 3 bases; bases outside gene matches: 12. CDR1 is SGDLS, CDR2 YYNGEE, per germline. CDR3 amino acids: CASSVGRRAGGDYEQYF. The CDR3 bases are TGTGCCAGCAGCGTAGGTCGTCGCGCAGGGGGAGACTACGAGCAGTACTTC.

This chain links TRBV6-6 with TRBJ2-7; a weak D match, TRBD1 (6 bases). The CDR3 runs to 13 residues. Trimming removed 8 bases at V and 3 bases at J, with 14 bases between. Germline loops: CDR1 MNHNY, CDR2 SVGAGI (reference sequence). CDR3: CASRRQQGYEQYF. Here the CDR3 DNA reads TGTGCCAGCCGCCGACAACAGGGCTACGAGCAGTACTTC.

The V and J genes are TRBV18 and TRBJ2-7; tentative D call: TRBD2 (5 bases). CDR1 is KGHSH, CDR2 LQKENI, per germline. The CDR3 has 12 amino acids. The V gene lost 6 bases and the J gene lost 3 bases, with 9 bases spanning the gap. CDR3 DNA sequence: TGTGCCAGCTCGACTGAGGGCTACGAGCAGTACTTC. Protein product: CASSTEGYEQYF.